The 26 T cell receptor beta chains reported below all come from one sample, sequenced in a study of cytomegalovirus exposure and HLA in healthy donors. 60 Vbeta and 13 Jbeta primers were used in PCR. TCRdb's copy holds only in-frame clones and misses some; the assay was immunoSEQ multiplex PCR. Here the sample spans approximately 180,000 clones, roughly 70% being singletons. Sequencing was performed on PBMCs. The receptor set was obtained from a woman aged 25 to 39 in good health and CMV-seronegative.

A note on this clone: At the DNA level, this CDR3 is encoded by other sequences in the same sample as well. The V call is TRBV5-4, the J call TRBJ2-7; possible D gene TRBD1, 6 bases. The V end was cut by 5 bases, the J end by 0 bases, with 15 bases between. The V gene's germline CDR1 is SGHNT and CDR2 YYREEE (reference sequence). The CDR3 contains 15 residues. This CDR3 is CASSRQATNSYEQYF. The CDR3 DNA follows: TGTGCCAGCAGTAGACAGGCAACCAACTCCTACGAGCAGTACTTC. The whole variable domain, filled in from reference TRBV5-4 and TRBJ2-7, reads ETGVTQSPTHLIKTRGQQVTLRCSSQSGHNTVSWYQQALGQGPQFIFQYYREEENGRGNFPPRFSGLQFPNYSSELNVNALELDDSALYLCASSRQATNSYEQYFGPGTRLTVT.

This clone was seen only a few times. The chain recombines TRBV10-3 with TRBJ2-3, with D unclear. Trimming removed 5 bases at V and 6 bases at J, with 9 bases between. There are 12 residues in the CDR3. Germline CDR1 and CDR2: ENHRY and SYGVKD. In DNA form, the CDR3 reads TGTGCCATCAGTATTACACAGGATACGCAGTATTTT. Translated: CAISITQDTQYF.

The V and J genes are TRBV28 and TRBJ2-3; possibly TRBD1 for D (5 bases). V was shortened by 6 bases and J by 4 bases, with 23 bases between the two germline ends. CDR3 length: 17 residues. Germline V gene data show CDR1 as MDHEN and CDR2 as SYDVKM. The CDR3 DNA follows: TGTGCCAGCAGACGCCTCCTGGGGCAGGGAACGCCAGATACGCAGTATTTT. Its protein is CASRRLLGQGTPDTQYF.

This chain connects TRBV10-3 to TRBJ1-6, with TRBD1 matching 9 bases. The CDR3 sequence is 19 residues long. J was trimmed by 7 bases and V by 3 bases; bases with no gene match: 16. Germline V lookup: CDR1 ENHRY, CDR2 SYGVKD. CDR3 coding DNA: TGTGCCATCAGTGACGAACCCGGGACAGGGCGTTTTAGAAATTCACCCCTCCACTTT. Encoded protein: CAISDEPGTGRFRNSPLHF.

The chain is built from TRBV21-1 and TRBJ2-4; TRBD2, the D gene given by the table, was not confirmed from the DNA. TRBV21-1 is a pseudogene locus. The CDR3 runs to 17 residues. The CDR3 spells CASSRVDGSGLKNIQYF. DNA of the CDR3: TGTGCCAGCAGCAGAGTAGACGGGAGTGGGCTAAAAAACATTCAGTACTTC.

V usage is TRBV5-4 and J usage is TRBJ1-6; a weak D match, TRBD1 (6 bases). The CDR3 sequence is 15 residues long. The V gene lost 3 bases and the J gene lost 6 bases, with 13 bases spanning the gap. Germline CDR1 and CDR2: SGHNT and YYREEE (reference sequence). The CDR3 is CASSYPGGANSPLHF. CDR3 coding DNA: TGTGCCAGCAGCTACCCCGGGGGGGCTAATTCACCCCTCCACTTT. Full variable domain (remainder filled in from reference TRBV5-4 and TRBJ1-6): ETGVTQSPTHLIKTRGQQVTLRCSSQSGHNTVSWYQQALGQGPQFIFQYYREEENGRGNFPPRFSGLQFPNYSSELNVNALELDDSALYLCASSYPGGANSPLHFGNGTRLTVT.

This clone was counted a single time. J is TRBJ2-1 and V is TRBV14, with TRBD2 identical over 8 bases. CDR3 length: 17 residues. The germline V gene encodes CDR1 SGHDN and CDR2 FVKESK. Trimming removed 4 bases from V and 8 bases from J; junction bases left unmatched: 16. CDR3 region: CASSPGFNPGLGHEQFF. The CDR3 DNA follows: TGTGCCAGCAGCCCTGGCTTCAACCCGGGACTAGGTCATGAGCAGTTCTTC.

The chain recombines TRBV19 with TRBJ1-2; 9 positions match TRBD1. The ends lost 5 bases at V and 4 bases at J; junction bases unmatched: 8. CDR1 and CDR2 (germline): LNHDA, SQIVND (reference sequence). The CDR3 is 15 residues long. This CDR3 is CASSEWGQGVYGYTF. The CDR3, as DNA: TGTGCCAGTAGTGAGTGGGGACAGGGAGTCTATGGCTACACCTTC.

This clone was seen only a few times. V gene TRBV19 combines with J gene TRBJ1-1; TRBD1 matches at 8 bases. V was pared by 3 bases and J by 5 bases, with 14 bases of the junction left unmatched. This CDR3 spans 17 amino acids. Looked up from germline, CDR1 is LNHDA and CDR2 is SQIVND (reference sequence). The CDR3 here is CASSIGLVRQGRTEAFF. CDR3 bases: TGTGCCAGTAGTATCGGGCTGGTCCGACAGGGGAGGACTGAAGCTTTCTTT.

The chain combines TRBV9 with TRBJ2-7; a weak D match, TRBD2 (5 bases). The CDR3 length is 15 residues. Trimming took 0 bases from V and 3 from J, leaving 13 bases between them. Germline V gives CDR1 SGDLS, CDR2 YYNGEE. The CDR3 nucleotides read TGTGCCAGCAGCGTAGAGGACGGGATGAGCTACGAGCAGTACTTC. Its translation: CASSVEDGMSYEQYF.

The V call is TRBV19, the J call TRBJ1-4; 11 nucleotides agree with TRBD1. The CDR3 sequence is 16 residues long. V lost 6 bases, J lost 1 base, and 4 bases stayed unmatched. The germline CDR1 and CDR2 sequences are LNHDA and SQIVND (reference sequence). CDR3 protein: CASRDRGRGTNEKLFF. The CDR3 region has the DNA TGTGCCAGTAGGGACAGGGGGCGCGGAACTAATGAAAAACTGTTTTTT.

This rearrangement joins TRBV4-2 to TRBJ1-4, with 7 positions matching TRBD1. The CDR3 totals 16 residues. Germline CDR1 reads LGHNA; CDR2 reads YNFKEQ. The V and J ends lost 0 bases and 3 bases, in that order; junction bases with no gene match: 4. CDR3 amino acids: CASSQETTGANEKLFF. CDR3 DNA: TGTGCCAGCAGCCAAGAAACCACAGGGGCTAATGAAAAACTGTTTTTT.

The sample holds a few counts of this clone. V is TRBV5-1 and J is TRBJ1-5, with D perhaps TRBD1 (5 bases). The germline V gene encodes CDR1 SGHRS and CDR2 YFSETQ. This CDR3 has 16 amino acids. Trimming left V 0 bases short and J 2 bases short, with 12 bases between. CDR3: CASSLEGRGGNQPQHF. The CDR3 DNA reads TGCGCCAGCAGCTTGGAAGGGAGGGGTGGCAATCAGCCCCAGCATTTT. Filled out from reference TRBV5-1 and TRBJ1-5, the complete variable domain reads KAGVTQTPRYLIKTRGQQVTLSCSPISGHRSVSWYQQTPGQGLQFLFEYFSETQRNKGNFPGRFSGRQFSNSRSEMNVSTLELGDSALYLCASSLEGRGGNQPQHFGDGTRLSIL.

Here the CDR3 DNA reads TGCAGTGCTGGCGGGTTTGGCTACACCTTC. Its protein is CSAGGFGYTF. The chain is built from TRBV20-1 and TRBJ1-2; D not certain. With 5 bases removed from V and 7 bases from J, the gap between germline ends came to 8 bases. The germline gives CDR1 DFQATT, CDR2 SNEGSKA (reference sequence). This CDR3 contains 10 residues.

The V and J genes are TRBV25-1 and TRBJ2-7; tentative D call: TRBD1 (5 bases). The germline CDR1 and CDR2 sequences are MGHDK and SYGVNS. The CDR3 runs 14 residues. V shed 3 bases and J shed 2 bases, with 11 bases lying between them. CDR3 sequence reads: CASSETRDTYEQYF. DNA for the CDR3: TGTGCCAGCAGTGAGACCAGGGATACCTACGAGCAGTACTTC.

This rearrangement joins TRBV18 to TRBJ1-4; TRBD1 agrees at 8 bases. The junction had 5 bases not matched to a gene; V was cut back by 4 bases and J by 4 bases. CDR1 and CDR2 (germline): KGHSH, LQKENI. CDR3 size: 15 residues. This CDR3 is CASSLGQGINEKLFF. DNA for the CDR3: TGTGCCAGCTCACTTGGACAGGGTATTAATGAAAAACTGTTTTTT.

In the case of this clone: At one boundary the junction diverges from the germline segment, which might be a read error. The chain uses TRBV7-9 and TRBJ1-4; D perhaps matches TRBD1 (5 bases). CDR1 SEHNR and CDR2 FQNEAQ come from the germline V gene (reference sequence). The CDR3 spans 16 residues. The CDR3 is CSSSPYGGGANEKLFF. DNA for the CDR3: TGTTCCAGCAGCCCCTATGGGGGGGGAGCTAATGAAAAACTGTTTTTT.

The rearrangement joins TRBV18 to TRBJ2-7; D possibly corresponds to TRBD1 (5 bases). Germline V gives CDR1 KGHSH, CDR2 LQKENI. The ends were cut back, 3 bases at V and 0 bases at J, with 9 bases in the middle. CDR3 length: 14 amino acids. This CDR3 reads CASSPTDSSYEQYF. CDR3 nucleotide sequence: TGTGCCAGCTCACCCACCGACAGCTCCTACGAGCAGTACTTC.

About this clone: Its ends do not fully match the called genes, so a read error is possible. This chain joins TRBV2 and TRBJ2-1; D is perhaps TRBD1 (6 bases). CDR3 length: 13 amino acids. The germline CDR1 and CDR2 sequences are SNHLY and FYNNEI. CDR3 nucleotide sequence: TGTGCCGGCAGTGACAGGCAAGACAATGAGCAGTTCTTC. It encodes CAGSDRQDNEQFF.

The chain links TRBV6-4 to TRBJ1-1, with 7 bases lining up with TRBD1. This CDR3 has 14 residues. Trimming removed 6 bases from V and 0 bases from J; junction bases left unmatched: 4. Per the germline V gene, CDR1 is MRHNA and CDR2 is SNTAGT. The CDR3 is CASRIQGLNTEAFF. CDR3 nucleotides: TGTGCCAGCAGAATACAGGGGTTGAACACTGAAGCTTTCTTT.

The V gene is TRBV6-5, the J gene TRBJ2-5; D unclear. Per the germline V gene, CDR1 is MNHEY and CDR2 is SVGAGI. The germline V and J ends were trimmed by 0 bases and 10 bases, with 12 bases remaining between them. The CDR3 contains 13 residues. CDR3: CASSYSRLLDQYF. The CDR3 nucleotides are TGTGCCAGCAGTTACTCGAGACTCCTCGACCAGTACTTC.

This clone was counted a single time. This chain joins TRBV5-1 and TRBJ1-2; D unclear. Germline V gene lookup returns CDR1 SGHRS and CDR2 YFSETQ. The CDR3 is 15 residues long. V was cut by 0 bases and J by 7 bases, with 16 bases left in between. DNA for the CDR3: TGCGCCAGCAGCTTGGGAACTGGGCGCGGGAGTGGCTACACCTTC. Amino acid sequence: CASSLGTGRGSGYTF.

The rearrangement links TRBV23-1 to TRBJ1-1, with 8 positions matching TRBD1. TRBV23-1 is an ORF; its function is uncertain. Unmatched junction bases numbered 14, after V lost 8 bases and J lost 6 bases. The CDR3 length is 15 residues. For the CDR3, the DNA is TGCGCCAGCGGGCCTGGGGGGACAGGTTACCCTGAAGCTTTCTTT. Translating it yields CASGPGGTGYPEAFF.

The chain combines TRBV19 with TRBJ2-5, with D possibly being TRBD1 (6 bases). TRBJ2-7 matches the DNA end more closely, so the J call is doubtful. The germline V gene encodes CDR1 LNHDA and CDR2 SQIVND (reference sequence). The CDR3 loop spans 14 amino acids. The CDR3 protein is CASSNRQESYEQYF. DNA for the CDR3: TGTGCCAGTAGTAATAGACAGGAATCCTACGAGCAGTACTTC.

The chain recombines TRBV27 with TRBJ2-1; 12 nucleotides line up with TRBD2. There are 16 residues in the CDR3. The trim removed 5 bases at V and 1 base at J, leaving 3 bases unmatched. The V gene's germline CDR1 is MNHEY and CDR2 SMNVEV (reference sequence). DNA for the CDR3: TGTGCCAGCAGTCCGACTAGCGGGAGTTCCTACAATGAGCAGTTCTTC. Protein sequence: CASSPTSGSSYNEQFF.

CDR3 in amino acids: CASSLGIGGTQHF. CDR3 sequence (DNA): TGTGCCAGCAGCTTAGGAATAGGAGGAACCCAGCATTTT. This chain uses TRBV7-6 with TRBJ1-5; D remains ambiguous. The germline V gene has CDR1 SGHVS and CDR2 FNYEAQ. V gave up 1 base and J gave up 11 bases, with 12 bases separating them. CDR3 length: 13 residues.